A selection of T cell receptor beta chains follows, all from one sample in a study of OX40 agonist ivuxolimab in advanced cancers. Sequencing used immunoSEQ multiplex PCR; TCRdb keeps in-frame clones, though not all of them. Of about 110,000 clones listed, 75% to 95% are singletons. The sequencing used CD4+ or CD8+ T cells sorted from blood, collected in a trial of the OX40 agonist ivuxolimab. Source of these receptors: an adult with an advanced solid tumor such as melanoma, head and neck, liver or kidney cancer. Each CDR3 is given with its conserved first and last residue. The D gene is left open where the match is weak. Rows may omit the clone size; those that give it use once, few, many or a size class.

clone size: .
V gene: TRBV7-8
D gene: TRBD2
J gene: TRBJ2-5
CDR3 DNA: TGTGCCAGCAGCGCGGGGGGGAGTGGGGGAGAGACCCAGTACTTC
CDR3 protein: CASSAGGSGGETQYF

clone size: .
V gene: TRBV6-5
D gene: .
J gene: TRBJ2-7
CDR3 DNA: TGTGCCAGCAGTTCGTACCTAGAAGAGCAGTACTTC
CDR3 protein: CASSSYLEEQYF

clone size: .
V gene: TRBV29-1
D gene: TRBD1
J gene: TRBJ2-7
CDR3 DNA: TGCAGCGTTGATGGGGGACAGTTGAGCGAGCAGTACTTC
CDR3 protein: CSVDGGQLSEQYF

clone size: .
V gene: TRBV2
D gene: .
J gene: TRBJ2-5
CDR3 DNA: TGTGCCAGCAGCGTCGAGGGGGTTTCTCAAGAGACCCAGTACTTC
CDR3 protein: CASSVEGVSQETQYF

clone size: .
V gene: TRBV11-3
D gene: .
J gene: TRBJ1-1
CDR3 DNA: TGTGCCAGCAGCTTCGGTCAGAACACTGAAGCTTTCTTT
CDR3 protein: CASSFGQNTEAFF

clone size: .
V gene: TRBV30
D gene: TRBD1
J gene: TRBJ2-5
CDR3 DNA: TGTGCCTGGAGGCTACAGGGGTCGGAGACCCAGTACTTC
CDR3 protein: CAWRLQGSETQYF

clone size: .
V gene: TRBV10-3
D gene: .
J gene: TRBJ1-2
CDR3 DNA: TGTGCCGGGACGGACAGAGGGACTAACTATGGCTACACCTTC
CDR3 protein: CAGTDRGTNYGYTF

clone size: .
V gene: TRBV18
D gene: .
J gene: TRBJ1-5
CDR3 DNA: TGTGCCAGCTCAAGACAGCCCAATCAGCCCCAGCATTTT
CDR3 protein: CASSRQPNQPQHF

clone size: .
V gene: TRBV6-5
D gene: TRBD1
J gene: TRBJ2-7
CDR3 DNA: TGTGCCAGCAGTTACGAAGGACAGGGGATCTACGAGCAGTACTTC
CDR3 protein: CASSYEGQGIYEQYF

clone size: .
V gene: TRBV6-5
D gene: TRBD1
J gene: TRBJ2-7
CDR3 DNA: TGTGCCAGCAGGTACCGACAGGGGGCATCCTACGAGCAGTACTTC
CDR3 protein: CASRYRQGASYEQYF

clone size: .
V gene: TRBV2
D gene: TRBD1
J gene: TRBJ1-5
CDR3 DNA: TGTGCCAGCAGGCCAAGGGGGCTAAGCAATCAGCCCCAGCATTTT
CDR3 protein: CASRPRGLSNQPQHF

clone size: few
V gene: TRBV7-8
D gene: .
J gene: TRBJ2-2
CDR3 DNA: TGTGCCAGCAGCTTGGGCGACACCGGGGAGCTGTTTTTT
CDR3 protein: CASSLGDTGELFF

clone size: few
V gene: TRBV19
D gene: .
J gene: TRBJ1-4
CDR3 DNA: TGTGCCAGTAGTTGGGGGCCGAAGGATGAAAAACTGTTTTTT
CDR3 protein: CASSWGPKDEKLFF

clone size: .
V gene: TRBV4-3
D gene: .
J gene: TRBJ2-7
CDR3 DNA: TGCGCCAGCAGCCAAGATCTAGACAGGTTCTACGAGCAGTACTTC
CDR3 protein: CASSQDLDRFYEQYF

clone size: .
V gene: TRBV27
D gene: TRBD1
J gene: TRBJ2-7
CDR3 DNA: TGTGCCAGCAGTCCCAGTCCCGGGACAGGGACCTACGAGCAGTACTTC
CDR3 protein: CASSPSPGTGTYEQYF

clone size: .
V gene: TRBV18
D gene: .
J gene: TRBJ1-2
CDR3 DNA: TGTGCCAGCTCACCTGGGGAGGACTATGGCTACACCTTC
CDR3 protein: CASSPGEDYGYTF

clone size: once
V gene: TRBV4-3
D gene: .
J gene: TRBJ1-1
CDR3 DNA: TGCGCCAGCAGCCCAGATCAGGGGAGGAACACTGAAGCTTTCTTT
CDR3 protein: CASSPDQGRNTEAFF

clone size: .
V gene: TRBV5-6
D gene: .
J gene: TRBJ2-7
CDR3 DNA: TGTGCCAGCAGCCCCCAAGGGGACATTAAGAACGAGCAGTACTTC
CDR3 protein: CASSPQGDIKNEQYF

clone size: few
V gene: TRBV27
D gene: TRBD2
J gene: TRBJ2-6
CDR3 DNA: TGTGCCAGCAGTCCGAAGGGGCGGGGGAGTTTATCTGGGGCCAACGTCCTGACTTTC
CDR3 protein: CASSPKGRGSLSGANVLTF

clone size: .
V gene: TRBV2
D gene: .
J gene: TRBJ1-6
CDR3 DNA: TGTGCCAGCAGTGACCCGGGGGATTCACCCCTCCACTTT
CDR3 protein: CASSDPGDSPLHF

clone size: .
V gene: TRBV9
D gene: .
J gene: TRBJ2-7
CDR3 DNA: TGTGCCAGCAGCGCTGGAGTACAGGGCCACCTCTACGAGCAGTACTTC
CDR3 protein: CASSAGVQGHLYEQYF

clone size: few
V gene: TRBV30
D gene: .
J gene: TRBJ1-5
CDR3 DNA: TGTGCCTGGAGTGTACTAGAGGGGGTTCAGCCCCAGCATTTT
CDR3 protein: CAWSVLEGVQPQHF

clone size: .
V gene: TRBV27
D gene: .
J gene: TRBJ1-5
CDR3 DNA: TGTGCCAGCAGTTTTACACGAGGGGGCAATCAGCCCCAGCATTTT
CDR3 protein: CASSFTRGGNQPQHF

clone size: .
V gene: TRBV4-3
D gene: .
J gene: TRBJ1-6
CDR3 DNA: TGCGCCAGCAGCCAGGGGAGGACAGCTAATAATTCACCCCTCCACTTT
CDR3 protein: CASSQGRTANNSPLHF

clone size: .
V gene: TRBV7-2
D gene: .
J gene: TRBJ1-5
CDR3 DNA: TGTGCCAGCAGCTTGGGCCGACGGGGTAGCAATCAGCCCCAGCATTTT
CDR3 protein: CASSLGRRGSNQPQHF

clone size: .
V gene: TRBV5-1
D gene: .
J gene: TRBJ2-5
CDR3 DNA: TGCGCCAGCAGGAACGGACCCACTACGGAGACCCAGTACTTC
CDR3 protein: CASRNGPTTETQYF

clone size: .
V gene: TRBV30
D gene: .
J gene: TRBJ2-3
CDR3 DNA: TGTGCCTGGAGTGGATTGCGTGTAGATACGCAGTATTTT
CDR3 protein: CAWSGLRVDTQYF

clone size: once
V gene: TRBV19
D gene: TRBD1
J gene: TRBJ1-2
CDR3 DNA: TGTGCCAGTAGTAATCCAGGGGGCTATGGCTACACCTTC
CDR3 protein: CASSNPGGYGYTF

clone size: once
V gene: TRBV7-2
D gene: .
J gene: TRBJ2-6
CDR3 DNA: TGTGCCAGCAGCTTAGTCCCGACCCTGTCTGGGGCCAACGTCCTGACTTTC
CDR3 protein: CASSLVPTLSGANVLTF

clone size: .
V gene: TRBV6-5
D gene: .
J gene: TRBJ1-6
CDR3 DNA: TGTGCCAGCAGTTACTCGGGGGCTGGTAATTCACCCCTCCACTTT
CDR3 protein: CASSYSGAGNSPLHF

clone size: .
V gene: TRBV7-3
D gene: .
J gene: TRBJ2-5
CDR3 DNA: TGTGCCAGCAGCCTCGACACCATGGGGCGAGAGACCCAGTACTTC
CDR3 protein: CASSLDTMGRETQYF

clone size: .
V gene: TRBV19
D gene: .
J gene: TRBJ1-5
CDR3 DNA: TGTGCCAGTAGTGGGGGGGCAGGGAATCGAGGTCAGCCCCAGCATTTT
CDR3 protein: CASSGGAGNRGQPQHF

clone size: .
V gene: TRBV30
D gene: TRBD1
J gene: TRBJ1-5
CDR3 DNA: TGTGCCTGGAGTACAACAGGGGGAGCGGGGAGCAATCAGCCCCAGCATTTT
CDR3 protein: CAWSTTGGAGSNQPQHF

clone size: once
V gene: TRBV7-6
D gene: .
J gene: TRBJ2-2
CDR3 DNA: TGTGCCAGCAGCCAAACACGCACCGGGGAGCTGTTTTTT
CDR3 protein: CASSQTRTGELFF

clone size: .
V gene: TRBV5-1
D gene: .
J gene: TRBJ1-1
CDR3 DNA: TGCGCCAGCAGTACAGCGAACACTGAAGCTTTCTTT
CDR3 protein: CASSTANTEAFF

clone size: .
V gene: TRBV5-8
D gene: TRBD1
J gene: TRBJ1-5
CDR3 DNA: TGTGCCAGCAGCTTAAGGACAGGGTACAATCAGCCCCAGCATTTT
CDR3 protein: CASSLRTGYNQPQHF

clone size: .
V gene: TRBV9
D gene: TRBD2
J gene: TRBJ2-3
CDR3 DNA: TGTGCCAGCAGCGTAGAGGCGGGGGGGCCCTTGTATACGCAGTATTTT
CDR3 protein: CASSVEAGGPLYTQYF

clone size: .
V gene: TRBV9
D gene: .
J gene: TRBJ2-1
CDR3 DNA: TGTGCCAGCAGCGATGGCTATCCGCCCTACAATGAGCAGTTCTTC
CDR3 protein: CASSDGYPPYNEQFF

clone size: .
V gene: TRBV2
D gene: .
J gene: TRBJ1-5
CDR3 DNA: TGTGCCAGCAGTGGGCAGGGATTAGGCAATCAGCCCCAGCATTTT
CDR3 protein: CASSGQGLGNQPQHF

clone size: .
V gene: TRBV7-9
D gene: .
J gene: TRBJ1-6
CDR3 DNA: TGTGCCAGCAGCTTAGGGGGCGCGAGCTCCTATAATTCACCCCTCCACTTT
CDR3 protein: CASSLGGASSYNSPLHF